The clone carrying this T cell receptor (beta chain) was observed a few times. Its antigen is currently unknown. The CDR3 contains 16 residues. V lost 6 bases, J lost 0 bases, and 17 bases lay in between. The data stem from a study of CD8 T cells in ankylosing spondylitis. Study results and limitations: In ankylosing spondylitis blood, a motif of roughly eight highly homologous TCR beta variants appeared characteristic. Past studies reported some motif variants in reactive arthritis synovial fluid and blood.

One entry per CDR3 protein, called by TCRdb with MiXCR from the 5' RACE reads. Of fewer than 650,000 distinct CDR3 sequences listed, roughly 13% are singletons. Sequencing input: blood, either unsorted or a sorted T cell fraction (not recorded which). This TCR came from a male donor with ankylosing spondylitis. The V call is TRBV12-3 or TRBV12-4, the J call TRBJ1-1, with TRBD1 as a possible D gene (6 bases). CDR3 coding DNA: TGTGCCAGCAGGGGGGAGACATGGGACATGAACACTGAAGCTTTCTTT. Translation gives CASRGETWDMNTEAFF.